This T cell receptor (beta chain) derives from a study of blood T cell repertoires in COVID-19. The wider study: Spain, Italy and the United States supplied samples that represented acute and convalescent COVID-19. T cells, B-cell-depleted T cells, or PBMCs supplied cDNA or gDNA.

Original handling: Cell counts per sample came from amplifying reference gene primers. Using immunoSEQ multiplex PCR, the repertoire was profiled, and TCRdb retains in-frame clones only, with some absent. The V and J calls and the clone size are those of that table, but D and trimming were determined from the DNA. The data contain tens of thousands of clones, roughly 86% of them singletons. V gave up 2 bases and J gave up 4 bases, with 11 bases separating them. Germline loops: CDR1 MDHEN, CDR2 SYDVKM. The CDR3 is 15 amino acids. The sequence came from a woman at least 80 years old in a cohort sampled during active or convalescent COVID-19. The gene calls are TRBV28 and TRBJ2-2; the D gene is possibly TRBD2 (5 bases). The sample was peripheral blood. CDR3 nucleotide sequence: TGTGCCAGCAGTTTACCTCAAAGCGGCACCGGGGAGCTGTTTTTT. This gives the protein CASSLPQSGTGELFF.